A few counts support the clone carrying this T cell receptor (beta chain). Its antigen is still unknown. The data were taken from a study of identical twins. The study, taken as a whole, reports: Insertions ran lower in abundant cord blood beta clonotypes, though not in memory repertoires. Conclusions were based on cross-sectional statistical analysis, without following the same donors.

Each CDR3 protein is one row after TCRdb ran MiXCR on the 5' RACE reads. The profile shows approximately 410,000 distinct CDR3 sequences, roughly 18% of them singletons. The CDR3 runs 15 residues. CDR1 is SGHVS, CDR2 FQNEAQ, per germline. Trimming took off 1 base at V and 2 bases at J, with 9 bases between the two ends. This TCR came from a man in his fifties in good health. V and J are TRBV7-8 and TRBJ1-5; possibly TRBD1 for D (5 bases). Sequencing was done on a sample of naive T cells sorted from blood. CDR3 loop: CASSLGGRGNQPQHF. The CDR3, as DNA: TGTGCCAGCAGCTTAGGGGGACGGGGCAATCAGCCCCAGCATTTT.